A selection of T cell receptor beta chains follows, all from one sample in a study of T cells in Graves' hyperthyroidism and ophthalmopathy. TCRdb independently ran MiXCR on the multiplex PCR reads; one entry per CDR3 protein. The table shows around 620,000 distinct CDR3 sequences, with approximately 15% occurring only once. Specimen: blood. The receptors derive from a woman aged 18 to 35 with Graves' ophthalmopathy. Each CDR3 is given with its conserved first and last residue. Fields, in order: V gene, CDR3 length, clone size, D gene, J gene, CDR3 DNA, CDR3 protein. The D gene is left open where the match is weak. Size is stated for part of the rows, as once, few or many counts, or as a class when the clone is expanded.

V: TRBV18; length: 14; size: .; D: TRBD1; J: TRBJ1-2; DNA: TGTGCCAGCTCACCGGACAGGGCGGAAGATGGCTACACCTTC; CDR3: CASSPDRAEDGYTF
V: TRBV18; length: 15; size: .; D: TRBD2; J: TRBJ2-1; DNA: TGTGCCAGCTCAAACCCTCCGGGACTACCAAATGGGCAGTTCTTC; CDR3: CASSNPPGLPNGQFF
V: TRBV25-1; length: 17; size: .; D: TRBD2; J: TRBJ2-5; DNA: TGTGCCAGCAGGTCACAATCGCTAGCGGGTATGGGAGAGACCCAGTACTTC; CDR3: CASRSQSLAGMGETQYF
V: TRBV10-3; length: 16; size: .; D: .; J: TRBJ1-2; DNA: TGTGCCATCAGTGAGTCCCCCGGACAGAAAATCTATGGCTACACCTTC; CDR3: CAISESPGQKIYGYTF
V: TRBV12-3/TRBV12-4; length: 14; size: many; D: .; J: TRBJ1-1; DNA: TGTGCCGGGAAGTTATCCAAGAGGGGCACTGAAGCTTTCTTT; CDR3: CAGKLSKRGTEAFF
V: TRBV15; length: 17; size: few; D: .; J: TRBJ1-3; DNA: TGTGCCACCAGCAGAGATCTGACGCTAAGCCCTGGAAACACCATATATTTT; CDR3: CATSRDLTLSPGNTIYF
V: TRBV18; length: 14; size: many; D: .; J: TRBJ1-1; DNA: TGTGCCAGCTCACCAGGGATGGGGCGCACTGAAGCTTTCTTT; CDR3: CASSPGMGRTEAFF
V: TRBV11-2; length: 16; size: many; D: .; J: TRBJ1-5; DNA: TGTGCCAGCAGCTTAGATATAGGGAGGGTGGGTCAGCCCCAGCATTTT; CDR3: CASSLDIGRVGQPQHF
V: TRBV24-1; length: 16; size: many; D: TRBD2; J: TRBJ2-5; DNA: TGTGCCACCAGTGATTTCGTAGCGGGAGGTTATGAGACCCAGTACTTC; CDR3: CATSDFVAGGYETQYF
V: TRBV29-1; length: 16; size: .; D: TRBD2; J: TRBJ2-1; DNA: TGCAGCGTCGACGGGAGGGTCCAGGGCTCCTACAATGAGCAGTTCTTC; CDR3: CSVDGRVQGSYNEQFF
V: TRBV6-1; length: 19; size: many; D: TRBD2; J: TRBJ2-3; DNA: TGTGCCACCCGGTTTTCCGCTAGCGGGACCATCACTAGCACAGATACGCAGTATTTT; CDR3: CATRFSASGTITSTDTQYF
V: TRBV5-5; length: 16; size: many; D: .; J: TRBJ1-5; DNA: TGTGCCAGCAGCCGGGCCCTATACAGGGCAGGTCAGCCCCAGCATTTT; CDR3: CASSRALYRAGQPQHF
V: TRBV29-1; length: 15; size: few; D: TRBD1; J: TRBJ1-2; DNA: TGCAGCGTTGAGGTCGACGGGACAGGGCGGGATGGCTACACCTTC; CDR3: CSVEVDGTGRDGYTF
V: TRBV12-3/TRBV12-4; length: 15; size: many; D: TRBD2; J: TRBJ2-3; DNA: TGTGCCAGCAACCCACTAGCGGGGGGCACAGATACGCAGTATTTT; CDR3: CASNPLAGGTDTQYF
V: TRBV3-1; length: 19; size: many; D: TRBD2; J: TRBJ2-2; DNA: TGTGCCAGCAACCCCTCCCGGACTAGCTTTATCGCGAACACCGGGGAGCTGTTTTTT; CDR3: CASNPSRTSFIANTGELFF
V: TRBV24-1; length: 16; size: few; D: TRBD1; J: TRBJ2-2; DNA: TGTGCCACCAGTGATTTGCGACAGGGGACCGGCGGGGAGCTGTTTTTT; CDR3: CATSDLRQGTGGELFF
V: TRBV28; length: 12; size: many; D: .; J: TRBJ1-2; DNA: TGTGCCAACCAGGGTACGGACTATGGCTACACCTTC; CDR3: CANQGTDYGYTF
V: TRBV7-2; length: 15; size: many; D: .; J: TRBJ2-7; DNA: TGTGCCAGCAGCTCCCAGACGGTCCCCACCTACGAGCAGTACTTC; CDR3: CASSSQTVPTYEQYF
V: TRBV7-9; length: 16; size: many; D: TRBD2; J: TRBJ2-3; DNA: TGTGCCAGCAGCGGATGGCGGGAGGGTCACACAGATACGCAGTATTTT; CDR3: CASSGWREGHTDTQYF
V: TRBV4-3; length: 14; size: many; D: .; J: TRBJ2-7; DNA: TGCGCCAGCAGCCAAGGTCTAGCGAAGGGCGAGCAGTACTTC; CDR3: CASSQGLAKGEQYF
V: TRBV6-2/TRBV6-3; length: 15; size: .; D: TRBD1; J: TRBJ1-5; DNA: TGTGCCAGCAGTGATAGGGGACAGGGGGATCAGCCCCAGCATTTT; CDR3: CASSDRGQGDQPQHF
V: TRBV19; length: 16; size: .; D: TRBD1; J: TRBJ1-5; DNA: TGTGCCAGTACCCCGGACAGGGTTTATAGCAATCAGCCCCAGCATTTT; CDR3: CASTPDRVYSNQPQHF
V: TRBV6-2/TRBV6-3; length: 19; size: many; D: TRBD2; J: TRBJ2-3; DNA: TGTGCCAGCAGCGGACGGCGGGCTAGCGGGAGTCGGGGCACAGATACGCAGTATTTT; CDR3: CASSGRRASGSRGTDTQYF
V: TRBV13; length: 13; size: few; D: .; J: TRBJ2-2; DNA: TGTGCCAGCAGTTTACAGGTTGTGGAGGAGCTGTTTTTT; CDR3: CASSLQVVEELFF
V: TRBV19; length: 16; size: few; D: .; J: TRBJ2-3; DNA: TGTGCCAGTAGTGTCCCCGGGACATTTGGCACAGATACGCAGTATTTT; CDR3: CASSVPGTFGTDTQYF